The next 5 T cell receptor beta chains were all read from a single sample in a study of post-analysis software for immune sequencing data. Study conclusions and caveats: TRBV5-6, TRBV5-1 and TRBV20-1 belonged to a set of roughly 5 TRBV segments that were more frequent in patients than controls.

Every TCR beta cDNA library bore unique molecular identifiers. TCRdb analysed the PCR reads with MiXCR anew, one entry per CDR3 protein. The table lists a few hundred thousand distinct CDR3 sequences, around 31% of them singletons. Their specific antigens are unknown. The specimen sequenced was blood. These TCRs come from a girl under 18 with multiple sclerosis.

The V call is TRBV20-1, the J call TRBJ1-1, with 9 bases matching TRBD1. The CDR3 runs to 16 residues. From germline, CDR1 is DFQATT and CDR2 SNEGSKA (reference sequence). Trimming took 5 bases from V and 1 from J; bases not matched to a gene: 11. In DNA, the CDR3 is TGCAGTGCTCCTCGCCCGGGACAGGGAAAGAACACTGAAGCTTTCTTT. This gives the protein CSAPRPGQGKNTEAFF.

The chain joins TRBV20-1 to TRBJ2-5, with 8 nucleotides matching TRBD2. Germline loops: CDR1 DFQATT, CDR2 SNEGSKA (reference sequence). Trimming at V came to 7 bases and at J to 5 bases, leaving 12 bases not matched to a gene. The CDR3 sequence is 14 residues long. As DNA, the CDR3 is TGCAGTGTTTCAACGGGGGGGCCTTGGGAGACCCAGTACTTC. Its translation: CSVSTGGPWETQYF.

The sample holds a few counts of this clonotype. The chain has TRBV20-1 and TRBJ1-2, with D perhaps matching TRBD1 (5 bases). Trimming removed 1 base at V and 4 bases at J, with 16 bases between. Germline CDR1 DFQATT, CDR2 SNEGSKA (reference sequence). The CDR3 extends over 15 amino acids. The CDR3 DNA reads TGCAGTGCTAGAGCCACGATCGGGGCTGCCTATGGCTACACCTTC. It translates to CSARATIGAAYGYTF.

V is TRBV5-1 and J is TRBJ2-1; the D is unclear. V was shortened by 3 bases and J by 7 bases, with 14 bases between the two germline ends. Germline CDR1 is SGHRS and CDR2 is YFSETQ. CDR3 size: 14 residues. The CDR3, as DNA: TGCGCCAGCAGCTCCGGGCCAAGTGAAAATGAGCAGTTCTTC. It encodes CASSSGPSENEQFF.

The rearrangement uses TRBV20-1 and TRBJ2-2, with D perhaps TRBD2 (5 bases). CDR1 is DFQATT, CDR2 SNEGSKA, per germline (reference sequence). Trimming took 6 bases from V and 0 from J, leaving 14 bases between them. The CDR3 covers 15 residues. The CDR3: CSAPRAGANTGELFF. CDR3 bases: TGCAGTGCCCCAAGGGCGGGCGCGAACACCGGGGAGCTGTTTTTT.